The clone carrying this T cell receptor beta chain was detected many times. From the RT-PCR reads, TCRdb called clonotypes with MiXCR, one entry per CDR3 protein. The sample shows hundreds of thousands of distinct CDR3 sequences, approximately 14% of them seen only once. This CDR3 comprises 15 residues. Germline CDR1 SGHTA, CDR2 FQGNSA. Losses at the gene ends were 5 bases for V and 5 bases for J; bases not matched to a gene: 11. This entry comes from a study of response to subunit inactivated influenza vaccine. The clonotype originates from a man between 50 and 59 years old who received an inactivated influenza vaccine. The specimen was PBMCs from blood, collected 11 to 12 days after vaccination. This chain connects TRBV7-2 to TRBJ2-5; 7 bases agree with TRBD2. CDR3 DNA: TGTGCCAGCAGCCAGCTTGGGGGGGAGAGGGAGACCCAGTACTTC. It yields the protein CASSQLGGERETQYF.